This is a list of T cell receptor beta chains from one sample in a study of OX40 agonist ivuxolimab in advanced cancers. TCRdb keeps only in-frame clones here, not all; method: immunoSEQ multiplex PCR. This sample has fewer than 40,000 clones, with roughly 87% found just once. The material sequenced was CD4+ or CD8+ T cells sorted from blood, taken in a trial of the OX40 agonist ivuxolimab. Receptors were obtained from an adult with an advanced solid tumor such as melanoma, head and neck, liver or kidney cancer. CDR3s include the opening cysteine and the closing phenylalanine or tryptophan. D genes are given only for firm matches. Clone size appears in some rows only: once, few, many, or a class for an expanded clone.

d_gene | j_gene | v_gene | abundance | CDR3nt | CDR3aa
- | TRBJ2-3 | TRBV5-1 | - | TGCGCCAGCAGCTTGGAAGATACGCAGTATTTT | CASSLEDTQYF
- | TRBJ1-1 | TRBV18 | - | TGTGCCAGCTCACCGCCAGGGAACACTGAAGCTTTCTTT | CASSPPGNTEAFF
- | TRBJ2-7 | TRBV28 | - | TGTGCCAGCAGGGGGGCGGGGACGGGGAAGTGGGATCCTCTCTACGAGCAGTACTTC | CASRGAGTGKWDPLYEQYF
- | TRBJ2-7 | TRBV7-9 | - | TGTGCCAGCAGCTTAGATCCCAGGACGGGTGAGCAGTACTTC | CASSLDPRTGEQYF
TRBD1 | TRBJ1-4 | TRBV7-9 | once | TGTGCCAGCAGCTTAGGCAGGGGGCGGAGTACAACTAATGAAAAACTGTTTTTT | CASSLGRGRSTTNEKLFF
- | TRBJ2-3 | TRBV7-3 | - | - | CASSFGAGTKRYF
- | TRBJ1-2 | TRBV29-1 | once | TGCAGCGTCGAGGGAATCACGTCCGACTATGGCTACACCTTC | CSVEGITSDYGYTF
- | TRBJ1-1 | TRBV6-5 | - | TGTGCCAGCAGTTACTCGGAGGGGAACACTGAAGCTTTCTTT | CASSYSEGNTEAFF
TRBD1 | TRBJ2-7 | TRBV28 | - | TGTGCCAGCAGTCCGGCGGGACAGGGCTCCCACGAGCAGTACTTC | CASSPAGQGSHEQYF
- | TRBJ1-2 | TRBV7-9 | - | TGTGCCAGCAGCCTAACAGGTCTTAACTATGGCTACACCTTC | CASSLTGLNYGYTF
TRBD2 | TRBJ2-5 | TRBV7-9 | - | TGTGCCAGCAGCTCGAGAGCGGGGGGTGAAGAGACCCAGTACTTC | CASSSRAGGEETQYF
- | TRBJ2-7 | TRBV15 | - | TGTGCCACCAGCAGGGAACGACCGGGACAAGCCTTCTACGAGCAGTACTTC | CATSRERPGQAFYEQYF
- | TRBJ2-1 | TRBV7-3 | - | TGTGCCAGCAGCTTGGTTCCAGGACAGCCTCAGTTCTTC | CASSLVPGQPQFF
TRBD2 | TRBJ2-5 | TRBV6-5 | - | TGTGCCAGCAGTTCGGGACTAGCGGGCCCAGAGACCCAGTACTTC | CASSSGLAGPETQYF
TRBD2 | TRBJ2-1 | TRBV5-1 | - | TGCGCCAGCAGCTTATGGACTAGCGGGGGGCCTCACAATGAGCAGTTCTTC | CASSLWTSGGPHNEQFF
TRBD1 | TRBJ2-7 | TRBV7-2 | - | TGTGCCAGCAGCCCCGAGGGGGCGACGTCCTACGAGCAGTACTTC | CASSPEGATSYEQYF
- | TRBJ1-1 | TRBV19 | - | TGTGCCAGTAGTATTACCAGAAGAGCTTTCTTT | CASSITRRAFF
TRBD1 | TRBJ1-6 | TRBV11-2 | - | TGTGCCAGCAGCTTCTGGACAGGGGGCTCCTATAATTCACCCCTCCACTTT | CASSFWTGGSYNSPLHF
- | TRBJ1-5 | TRBV21-1 | - | TGTGCCAGCAGCAAAGTGAGGACAGGGGGTAGGCAGCCCCAGCATTTT | CASSKVRTGGRQPQHF
- | TRBJ2-7 | TRBV6-5 | - | TGTGCCAGCAGTTACGGGGGGGCCACCTACGAGCAGTACTTC | CASSYGGATYEQYF
- | TRBJ2-3 | TRBV30 | - | TGTGCCTGGAGTGGCAGGGCTTTCACAGATACGCAGTATTTT | CAWSGRAFTDTQYF
- | TRBJ2-7 | TRBV5-6 | - | TGTGCCAGCAGCTTGGAATGGTCGGGAGTGTCCTCCTACGAGCAGTACTTC | CASSLEWSGVSSYEQYF
- | TRBJ1-2 | TRBV30 | once | TGTGCCTGGAGTGTACACGGGATGGGCTACACCTTC | CAWSVHGMGYTF
TRBD1 | TRBJ1-1 | TRBV6-6 | - | TGTGCCAGCAGTTACGCGACAGGGAGGGGTGAAGCTTTCTTT | CASSYATGRGEAFF
- | TRBJ2-2 | TRBV28 | - | TGTGCCAGCAGTTTTCCCTCACCTGGGCGTGGGGAGCTGTTTTTT | CASSFPSPGRGELFF
- | TRBJ1-3 | TRBV7-2 | - | TGTGCCAGCAGCCCCGACAGGCTCTCTGGAAACACCATATATTTT | CASSPDRLSGNTIYF
- | TRBJ1-2 | TRBV7-9 | once | TGTGCCAGCAGCTTAGAAGGGGGGGCTGGCTATGGCTACACCTTC | CASSLEGGAGYGYTF
TRBD2 | TRBJ2-7 | TRBV19 | - | TGTGCCAGTAACAGGGAGACTAGCGGCCCCTACGAGCAGTACTTC | CASNRETSGPYEQYF
- | TRBJ2-1 | TRBV18 | - | TGTGCCAGCTCAGCCTCTTGGGGCCTCTCCCAGGTTGAGAGCTCCTACAATGAGCAGTTCTTC | CASSASWGLSQVESSYNEQFF
- | TRBJ1-6 | TRBV30 | - | TGTGCCTGGAGTGCCTGGGACTTCAATTCACCCCTCCACTTT | CAWSAWDFNSPLHF
- | TRBJ2-7 | TRBV2 | - | TGTGCCAGCGGCCCGCGCCAGGGAGTCGACGAGCAGTACTTC | CASGPRQGVDEQYF
- | TRBJ1-1 | TRBV2 | - | TGTGCCAGCACCGGACAGCGCTTGAACACTGAAGCTTTCTTT | CASTGQRLNTEAFF
TRBD1 | TRBJ1-5 | TRBV28 | - | TGTGCCAGCAGTTCGCCTACAGGGGAGGCCAATCAGCCCCAGCATTTT | CASSSPTGEANQPQHF
- | TRBJ1-1 | TRBV6-6 | - | TGTGCCAGCAGTTACTTCGGGACGCAAACTGAAGCTTTCTTT | CASSYFGTQTEAFF
- | TRBJ1-2 | TRBV27 | - | TGTGCCAGCAGTCCCCTTGGGGGCCTACCTGATAACTATGGCTACACCTTC | CASSPLGGLPDNYGYTF
TRBD2 | TRBJ2-7 | TRBV6-5 | - | TGTGCCAGCAGCTTCGGGACTAGCAGCGAGCAGTACTTC | CASSFGTSSEQYF
- | TRBJ2-2 | TRBV27 | few | TGTGCCAGCAGTTTATACGCAGCTAAACTTTACACCGGGGAGCTGTTTTTT | CASSLYAAKLYTGELFF
- | TRBJ1-6 | TRBV5-6 | - | TGTGCCAGCAGCTTATACCAAAATAATTCACCCCTCCACTTT | CASSLYQNNSPLHF
- | TRBJ1-2 | TRBV28 | - | TGTGCCAGCAGCTTTGGCGGGACAATTTATGGCTACACCTTC | CASSFGGTIYGYTF
- | TRBJ2-1 | TRBV11-2 | - | TGTGCCAGCAGCCCGGGACCCTCGATTAGTGAGCAGTTCTTC | CASSPGPSISEQFF
- | TRBJ2-1 | TRBV5-6 | - | TGTGCCAGCAGCTTGTGGGGCTTCAATGAGCAGTTCTTC | CASSLWGFNEQFF
- | TRBJ2-7 | TRBV9 | - | TGTGCCAGCAGCGTAGGAGGAGGCCAGCAGTACTTC | CASSVGGGQQYF
TRBD2 | TRBJ2-5 | TRBV6-1 | - | TGTGCCAGCAGCGTGGGACTAGCAGAAGAGACCCAGTACTTC | CASSVGLAEETQYF
- | TRBJ1-6 | TRBV19 | - | TGTGCCAGTAGTGCCAGTGGGGGGAATTCACCCCTCCACTTT | CASSASGGNSPLHF
- | TRBJ1-1 | TRBV10-1 | - | TGCGCCAGCAGTGGGGGCGCGGACACTGAAGCTTTCTTT | CASSGGADTEAFF
- | TRBJ1-5 | TRBV28 | - | TGTGCCAGCACCTTCCCGGTGGGGAATCAGCCCCAGCATTTT | CASTFPVGNQPQHF
- | TRBJ2-7 | TRBV18 | - | TGTGCCAGCTCACCCCAGGAGAGCTCCTACGAGCAGTACTTC | CASSPQESSYEQYF
- | TRBJ2-7 | TRBV19 | - | TGTGCCAGTAGTATTGGGGCAGGAACCGAGCAGTACTTC | CASSIGAGTEQYF
- | TRBJ2-7 | TRBV1 | - | TGCACCAGCAGCCCATCAGGGGACCCTCAGTACGAGCAGTACTTC | CTSSPSGDPQYEQYF
TRBD2 | TRBJ2-3 | TRBV28 | once | TGTGCCAGCAGTTTAACCCCCCCGGGAGCGGGAAGGACAGATACGCAGTATTTT | CASSLTPPGAGRTDTQYF
- | TRBJ1-1 | TRBV9 | few | TGTGCCAGCAGCGAGCCGGGCACTGAAGCTTTCTTT | CASSEPGTEAFF
- | TRBJ2-5 | TRBV5-6 | - | TGTGCCAGCAGCCTCGGGACTCTTGAAGAGACCCAGTACTTC | CASSLGTLEETQYF
TRBD1 | TRBJ2-5 | TRBV4-2 | few | TGTGCCAGCAGCCCCAGGACAGGCGGAGAGACCCAGTACTTC | CASSPRTGGETQYF
- | TRBJ1-2 | TRBV5-6 | - | TGTGCCAGCAGCTTGGCCGGCAGGGACGGTAGCTATGGCTACACCTTC | CASSLAGRDGSYGYTF